Shown below are 18 T cell receptor beta chains from a single sample sequenced in a study of blood T cell repertoires in COVID-19. Clones were sequenced by immunoSEQ multiplex PCR, and TCRdb holds only the in-frame ones, with some missing. The sample yields some 43,000 clones, approximately 84% seen once. Sequencing input: peripheral blood. These receptors originate from a man aged 50-59 years with active COVID-19.

The chain uses TRBV5-5 and TRBJ1-6; 7 nucleotides agree with TRBD1. Trimming at V came to 2 bases and at J to 7 bases, leaving 3 bases not matched to a gene. Germline CDR1 is SGHKS and CDR2 is YYEKEE (reference sequence). This CDR3 comprises 14 residues. CDR3 loop: CASSFGTENSPLHF. The CDR3 nucleotides read TGTGCCAGCAGCTTCGGGACAGAAAATTCACCCCTCCACTTT.

The chain combines TRBV18 with TRBJ2-7; 7 positions agree with TRBD2. This CDR3 is 15 amino acids long. V dropped 3 bases and J dropped 2; count of bases not matched to a gene: 7. The germline V gene has CDR1 KGHSH and CDR2 LQKENI. The CDR3 DNA is TGTGCCAGCTCACCTCCGGGACTACCCACCTACGAGCAGTACTTC. It yields the protein CASSPPGLPTYEQYF.

The chain has TRBV28 and TRBJ1-2, with a tentative D call TRBD1 (5 bases). CDR1 and CDR2 (germline): MDHEN, SYDVKM. Trimming took 6 bases from V and 3 from J, leaving 11 bases between them. This CDR3 spans 13 amino acids. The CDR3 DNA reads TGTGCCAGCAGACTACAGGAGTACTATGGCTACACCTTC. Its translation: CASRLQEYYGYTF.

A single count supports this clone. The gene calls are TRBV20-1 and TRBJ1-2; D ambiguous. V was cut by 3 bases and J by 8 bases, with 10 bases left in between. The CDR3 sequence is 11 residues long. Germline V CDR1 and CDR2: DFQATT, SNEGSKA (reference sequence). CDR3 DNA sequence: TGCAGTGCTAGCACCAGTGGCGGCTACACCTTC. Its translation is CSASTSGGYTF.

The gene calls are TRBV27 and TRBJ2-3; 10 nucleotides align to TRBD2. Per germline, CDR1 MNHEY and CDR2 SMNVEV (reference sequence). The CDR3 runs to 17 residues. J gave up 4 bases and V 2 bases, and 9 bases lay outside the gene matches. The CDR3: CASSLKPTSGVADTQYF. The CDR3 DNA sequence: TGTGCCAGCAGTTTAAAACCAACTAGCGGGGTGGCAGATACGCAGTATTTT.

This clone showed up just once. The chain links TRBV6-5 to TRBJ2-1; 11 bases are a match to TRBD2. There are 14 residues in the CDR3. Germline CDR1 reads MNHEY; CDR2 reads SVGAGI. V shed 7 bases and J 6 bases; nucleotides not matched to a gene: 5. Here the CDR3 DNA reads TGTGCCAGCAACCTAGCGGGGGGATCCAATGAGCAGTTCTTC. Translating it yields CASNLAGGSNEQFF.

The rearrangement joins TRBV15 to TRBJ1-2; TRBD1 might be the D (5 bases). Trimming shortened V by 5 bases and J by 6 bases, and 13 bases separated the two germline ends. CDR3 length equals 13 residues. CDR1 and CDR2 from the germline V gene are LNHNV and YYDKDF (reference sequence). DNA of the CDR3: TGTGCCACCAGCCCAGCCGTCAGGGATGGCTACACCTTC. Translating gives CATSPAVRDGYTF.

This chain joins TRBV19 and TRBJ1-6; TRBD1 matches 7 bases. V lost 10 bases to trimming and J lost 10 bases; unmatched junction nucleotides: 7. The CDR3 loop spans 12 amino acids. CDR1 and CDR2 from the germline V gene are LNHDA and SQIVND (reference sequence). CDR3 loop: CATGGVGSPLHF. In DNA, the CDR3 is TGTGCCACAGGGGGAGTTGGGTCACCCCTCCACTTT.

The V and J genes are TRBV7-9 and TRBJ2-3; 10 nucleotides line up with TRBD2. V shed 5 bases, J shed 0 bases, and the junction held 5 bases outside the gene matches. Germline values: CDR1 SEHNR, CDR2 FQNEAQ (reference sequence). The CDR3 has 16 residues. The CDR3 loop is CASSPPSGGSTDTQYF. CDR3 sequence (DNA): TGTGCCAGCAGCCCGCCTAGCGGGGGAAGCACAGATACGCAGTATTTT.

The chain joins TRBV5-1 to TRBJ2-2, with TRBD1 matching over 9 bases. Germline trimming cut 1 base from V and 5 bases from J; bases unmatched to any gene: 3. Germline CDR1 is SGHRS and CDR2 is YFSETQ. This CDR3 region has 15 residues. In DNA form, the CDR3 reads TGCGCCAGCAGCTTGAGGACAGGGGAGACCGGGGAGCTGTTTTTT. Protein sequence: CASSLRTGETGELFF.

This chain uses TRBV3-1 (or the pseudogene TRBV3-2) with TRBJ2-1; D ambiguous. The ends were cut back, 0 bases at V and 9 bases at J, with 15 bases in the middle. Germline V gene data show CDR1 as LGHDT and CDR2 as YNNKEL (reference sequence). The CDR3 is 15 residues long. CDR3 sequence (DNA): TGTGCCAGCAGCCAAGATGCTGTTTTAGAGGCTGAGCAGTTCTTC. Residues: CASSQDAVLEAEQFF.

This clone was counted a single time. The chain combines TRBV19 with TRBJ2-7, with D perhaps TRBD1 (6 bases). The V end lost 3 bases, the J end lost 6 bases, and 15 bases lay between the germline ends. The CDR3 is 14 amino acids. CDR1 LNHDA and CDR2 SQIVND come from the germline V gene (reference sequence). The CDR3 spells CASSISQGFVEQYF. CDR3 in DNA: TGTGCCAGTAGTATCTCCCAGGGGTTTGTCGAGCAGTACTTC.

The rearrangement uses TRBV19 and TRBJ2-7, with 8 bases identical to TRBD1. In germline, CDR1 is LNHDA, CDR2 SQIVND (reference sequence). This CDR3 has 14 residues. V gave up 5 bases and J gave up 2 bases; unmatched junction bases: 5. In nucleotides, the CDR3 is TGTGCCAGTAGTGCGTTACAGGGGGCCTACGAGCAGTACTTC. Residues: CASSALQGAYEQYF.

The chain links TRBV6-5 to TRBJ2-7, with unresolved D. V was clipped by 8 bases and J by 3 bases, with 8 bases between them. Germline CDR1 is MNHEY and CDR2 is SVGAGI. The CDR3 totals 11 residues. The CDR3 coding sequence is TGTGCCAGCCAAAGAGTCTACGAGCAGTACTTC. Its protein is CASQRVYEQYF.

CDR3 nucleotide sequence: TGCGCCAGCAGCCAAGACCCCGTGAGTTCAGATACGCAGTATTTT. As protein: CASSQDPVSSDTQYF. The V call is TRBV4-1, the J call TRBJ2-3; D not certain. Germline values: CDR1 MGHRA, CDR2 YSYEKL. The CDR3 consists of 15 residues. V lost 0 bases and J lost 4, with 11 bases in between.

The CDR3 DNA is TGTGCCAGCAGCTTAGGTGGGACAGTAGGGCAAGAGACCCAGTACTTC. This codes for CASSLGGTVGQETQYF. The V call is TRBV7-7, the J call TRBJ2-5; TRBD1 agrees at 7 bases. The germline gives CDR1 SSHAT, CDR2 FNYEAQ (reference sequence). This CDR3 contains 16 residues. V was clipped by 1 base and J by 2 bases; unmatched bases: 7.

This clone has just one count. The CDR3 spells CASSLELSYNSPLHF. The CDR3 region has the DNA TGTGCCAGCAGCTTGGAGCTCTCCTATAATTCACCCCTCCACTTT. The V and J genes are TRBV5-8 and TRBJ1-6, with D unresolved. V gave up 0 bases and J gave up 0 bases, with 4 bases separating them. CDR1 and CDR2 (germline): SGHTS, YDEGEE. The CDR3 extends over 15 amino acids.

Only a few counts were recorded for this clone. The gene calls are TRBV24-1 and TRBJ1-4; perhaps TRBD1 as D (6 bases). The V gene lost 3 bases and the J gene lost 12 bases, with 13 bases spanning the gap. The CDR3 sequence is 13 residues long. Germline values: CDR1 KGHDR, CDR2 SFDVKD. CDR3 loop: CATSDRQVSELFF. As DNA, the CDR3 is TGTGCCACCAGTGATAGACAGGTATCGGAACTGTTTTTT.